A single sample is the source of the 27 T cell receptor beta chains below, sequenced in a study of identical twins. TCRdb re-analysed the 5' RACE reads in MiXCR, keeping a single row per CDR3 protein. The data show some 240,000 distinct CDR3 sequences, around 8% seen once. The same specimen was also included in a second study, on yellow fever vaccine responses in identical twins.

The sample taken for sequencing was CD8+ T cells sorted from blood. The receptors shown here come from a woman between 18 and 29 years old in good health.

The chain links TRBV20-1 to TRBJ2-1; 9 bases are shared with TRBD1. CDR3 size: 15 residues. Per the germline V gene, CDR1 is DFQATT and CDR2 is SNEGSKA (reference sequence). V was pared by 3 bases and J by 2 bases, with 5 bases of the junction left unmatched. As DNA, the CDR3 is TGCAGTGCTAGGGCGGACAGGGGTACCTACAATGAGCAGTTCTTC. This encodes CSARADRGTYNEQFF.

This clonotype has more than one count but fewer than ten. V and J are TRBV29-1 and TRBJ2-7; D tentatively fits TRBD1 or TRBD2 (6 bases each). The V end lost 4 bases, the J end lost 2 bases, and 12 bases lay between the germline ends. Germline V gene data show CDR1 as SQVTM and CDR2 as ANQGSEA. The CDR3 is made up of 13 amino acids. Here the CDR3 reads CSVGRDTPYEQYF. The CDR3, as DNA: TGCAGCGTTGGGAGGGACACTCCCTACGAGCAGTACTTC.

The V and J genes are TRBV20-1 and TRBJ1-1; 7 bases are a match to TRBD1. Germline V gene lookup returns CDR1 DFQATT and CDR2 SNEGSKA (reference sequence). J gave up 10 bases and V 3 bases, and 11 bases lay outside the gene matches. The CDR3 is 13 amino acids. The CDR3 here is CSARVTGDMSAFF. The CDR3 DNA sequence: TGCAGTGCTAGGGTAACAGGGGACATGTCAGCTTTCTTT.

Only a few counts were recorded for this clonotype. This sequence joins TRBV7-9 and TRBJ2-7; TRBD1 aligns across 7 bases. The germline gives CDR1 SEHNR, CDR2 FQNEAQ (reference sequence). CDR3 length equals 15 residues. J was trimmed by 3 bases and V by 2 bases; bases with no gene match: 7. The CDR3 region has the DNA TGTGCCAGCAGCTTATGGCAGGGGGACCTCTACGAGCAGTACTTC. Amino acid sequence: CASSLWQGDLYEQYF.

This clonotype was counted between two and nine times. This chain uses TRBV3-1 with TRBJ2-1; D unresolved. This CDR3 region has 16 residues. CDR1 is LGHDT and CDR2 is YNNKEL in the germline V gene (reference sequence). V lost 0 bases to trimming and J lost 4 bases, with 13 bases between them. The CDR3 reads CASSQEVPGAYNEQFF. DNA of the CDR3: TGTGCCAGCAGCCAAGAAGTTCCAGGAGCTTACAATGAGCAGTTCTTC.

This clonotype was observed a handful of times. The rearrangement links TRBV10-2 to TRBJ2-7; TRBD2 matches 7 bases. The CDR3 sequence is 13 residues long. Germline CDR1 reads WSHSY; CDR2 reads SAAADI. Unmatched junction bases numbered 11, after V lost 8 bases and J lost 7 bases. The CDR3 sequence: CASGGLGPWEQYF. In DNA, the CDR3 is TGCGCCAGCGGAGGACTAGGTCCGTGGGAGCAGTACTTC.

In its sample, this clonotype was seen a few times. The J gene is TRBJ2-1, the V gene TRBV7-9, with 9 bases identical to TRBD1. The germline CDR1 and CDR2 sequences are SEHNR and FQNEAQ (reference sequence). V trimming: 4 bases; J trimming: 8 bases; junction bases outside the gene matches: 9. This CDR3 has 15 amino acids. This CDR3 is CASSSRQGVRDEQFF. As DNA, the CDR3 is TGTGCCAGCAGCTCCCGACAGGGGGTTAGAGATGAGCAGTTCTTC.

The chain is built from TRBV12-3 or TRBV12-4 and TRBJ1-1; D is uncertain. Trimming removed 5 bases at V and 0 bases at J, with 10 bases between. The CDR3 length is 14 residues. The CDR3, as DNA: TGTGCCAGCAGTAGCGGACTTTTGAACACTGAAGCTTTCTTT. This encodes CASSSGLLNTEAFF.

This clonotype has ten or more counts. The chain carries TRBV7-3 and TRBJ2-5; the D call may be TRBD1 or TRBD2 (5 bases each). Looked up from germline, CDR1 is SGHTA and CDR2 is FQGTGA. This CDR3 is 13 amino acids long. The ends were cut back, 1 base at V and 4 bases at J, with 7 bases in the middle. CDR3 in amino acids: CASSLSGGETQYF. The CDR3, as DNA: TGTGCCAGCAGCTTAAGTGGGGGAGAGACCCAGTACTTC.

The chain links TRBV20-1 to TRBJ2-2; 7 positions agree with TRBD1. There are 16 residues in the CDR3. Germline V gene lookup returns CDR1 DFQATT and CDR2 SNEGSKA (reference sequence). The V and J ends lost 5 bases and 0 bases, in that order; junction bases with no gene match: 9. The CDR3 protein is CSAFHRGPTNTGELFF. Here the CDR3 DNA reads TGCAGTGCTTTTCACAGGGGCCCTACGAACACCGGGGAGCTGTTTTTT.

The V call is TRBV4-3, the J call TRBJ2-7; 7 bases align to TRBD2. The germline V gene encodes CDR1 LGHNA and CDR2 YSLEER. CDR3 length equals 15 residues. Trimming cost V 0 bases and J 2 bases; bases outside gene matches: 4. The CDR3 region has the DNA TGCGCCAGCAGCCAAGATACTAGCGAGCCCTACGAGCAGTACTTC. It yields the protein CASSQDTSEPYEQYF.

The chain has TRBV24-1 and TRBJ2-2; D is undetermined. The CDR3 contains 16 residues. The germline V and J ends were trimmed by 2 bases and 1 base, with 10 bases remaining between them. The germline V gene encodes CDR1 KGHDR and CDR2 SFDVKD. The CDR3 nucleotides read TGTGCCACCAGTGATTACTACGGGCAGAACACCGGGGAGCTGTTTTTT. It codes for CATSDYYGQNTGELFF.

This clonotype was seen repeatedly, ten times or more. This chain connects TRBV5-1 to TRBJ1-6; D unresolved. The CDR3 has 16 residues. From germline, CDR1 is SGHRS and CDR2 YFSETQ. Trimming shortened V by 4 bases and J by 0 bases, and 11 bases separated the two germline ends. In DNA form, the CDR3 reads TGCGCCAGCAGCGCCGACGGGAGCTCCTATAATTCACCCCTCCACTTT. This translates into CASSADGSSYNSPLHF.

There are a few counts of this clonotype. The V call is TRBV6-1, the J call TRBJ2-3; possible D gene TRBD2, 7 bases. V was cut by 2 bases and J by 4 bases, with 16 bases left in between. Germline V lookup: CDR1 MNHNS, CDR2 SASEGT. The CDR3 is 16 residues long. CDR3 DNA: TGTGCCAGCAGTGAATTAGGGGGGAGCGGGGCAGATACGCAGTATTTT. It encodes CASSELGGSGADTQYF.

Only a few counts were recorded for this clonotype. CDR3 in DNA: TGTGCCAGCAGCTCCGGCTGGCACGAGCAGTACTTC. Translating it yields CASSSGWHEQYF. V gene TRBV28 combines with J gene TRBJ2-7; D not resolved. Germline V gene lookup returns CDR1 MDHEN and CDR2 SYDVKM. This CDR3 region has 12 residues. V was cut by 6 bases and J by 5 bases, with 11 bases left in between.

This clonotype turned up a few times. The J gene is TRBJ2-2, the V gene TRBV6-6; D uncertain. There are 13 residues in the CDR3. CDR1 is MNHNY, CDR2 SVGAGI, per germline (reference sequence). Trimming stripped 0 bases from V and 7 bases from J, with 6 bases between. DNA of the CDR3: TGTGCCAGCAGTTACTCGAGAAACGGGGAGCTGTTTTTT. This sequence encodes CASSYSRNGELFF.

There are a few counts of this clonotype. One junction end does not reproduce the germline sequence, and a read error may be involved. V is TRBV15 and J is TRBJ1-6; D possibly corresponds to TRBD1 (6 bases). CDR3 length equals 13 residues. The germline CDR1 and CDR2 sequences are LNHNV and YYDKDF (reference sequence). The CDR3 coding sequence is TGTGCCAGCAGGGGCTCCAATAATTCACCCCTCCACTTT. This codes for CASRGSNNSPLHF.

This clonotype was detected many times. The CDR3 bases are TGTGCCAGCAGTCTAGCGGGAGTGACTTACGAGCAGTACTTC. Encoded protein: CASSLAGVTYEQYF. This chain uses TRBV6-1 with TRBJ2-7, with 10 bases matching TRBD2. J lost 4 bases, V lost 5 bases, and 5 bases had no gene match. Germline V gene sequence: CDR1 MNHNS, CDR2 SASEGT. This CDR3 spans 14 amino acids.

This clonotype was counted many times. The rearrangement joins TRBV7-8 to TRBJ2-7, with D perhaps matching TRBD1 (6 bases). In germline, CDR1 is SGHVS, CDR2 FQNEAQ. The CDR3 sequence is 14 residues long. Trimming removed 2 bases from V and 3 bases from J, with 11 bases in between. The CDR3 DNA reads TGTGCCAGCAGCTTATTAGGGGACAACTACGAGCAGTACTTC. It is translated as CASSLLGDNYEQYF.

This clonotype was detected a few times. V is TRBV6-5 and J is TRBJ2-3; perhaps D is TRBD1 or TRBD2 (5 bases each). CDR1 and CDR2 from the germline V gene are MNHEY and SVGAGI. V was clipped by 4 bases and J by 5 bases, with 16 bases between them. The CDR3 length is 15 residues. CDR3 in amino acids: CASSFSSGAGDTQYF. CDR3 DNA sequence: TGTGCCAGCAGTTTTTCTTCCGGGGCGGGAGATACGCAGTATTTT.

The V and J genes are TRBV20-1 and TRBJ2-7; TRBD2 might be the D (6 bases). Germline CDR1 DFQATT, CDR2 SNEGSKA (reference sequence). This CDR3 has 16 amino acids. V lost 3 bases and J 3 bases, leaving 21 bases between the germline ends. CDR3 nucleotide sequence: TGCAGTGCTAGGCCCCTGGAGGGTGGGGCCCTCTACGAGCAGTACTTC. This sequence encodes CSARPLEGGALYEQYF.

A few counts support this clonotype. The V and J genes are TRBV7-9 and TRBJ2-7, with D tentatively TRBD2 (6 bases). CDR1 is SEHNR and CDR2 is FQNEAQ in the germline V gene (reference sequence). The CDR3 covers 12 residues. V was shortened by 7 bases and J by 6 bases, with 13 bases between the two germline ends. This CDR3 reads CASNLMGGEQYF. CDR3 DNA sequence: TGTGCCAGCAACCTCATGGGGGGCGAGCAGTACTTC.

This clonotype was recorded at least ten times. This chain links TRBV27 with TRBJ2-7; 14 bases match TRBD2. The CDR3 sequence is 15 residues long. V was pared by 6 bases and J by 4 bases, with 5 bases of the junction left unmatched. Germline assignment: CDR1 MNHEY and CDR2 SMNVEV (reference sequence). CDR3 sequence: CASSPTSGRVYEQYF. The DNA of the CDR3 is TGTGCCAGCAGCCCGACTAGCGGGAGGGTGTACGAGCAGTACTTC.

This clonotype was observed at least ten times. The J gene is TRBJ2-7, the V gene TRBV6-2 or TRBV6-3, with 10 bases identical to TRBD2. V was clipped by 0 bases and J by 3 bases; unmatched bases: 2. Germline lookup yields CDR1 MNHEY and CDR2 SVGEGT. This CDR3 spans 15 amino acids. The CDR3 DNA reads TGTGCCAGCAGTTACTCGGCTAGCGGGAGCTACGAGCAGTACTTC. This encodes CASSYSASGSYEQYF.

This clonotype occurred many times. The rearrangement links TRBV7-2 to TRBJ2-7; 8 bases line up with TRBD2. With V trimmed by 3 bases and J by 0 bases, 4 bases remained unmatched. The CDR3 is 15 amino acids. Germline lookup yields CDR1 SGHTA and CDR2 FQGNSA. Here the CDR3 DNA reads TGTGCCAGCAGCTTTGAGGCGGGGGGCTCCTACGAGCAGTACTTC. It translates to CASSFEAGGSYEQYF.

This clonotype has a handful of counts. The chain joins TRBV29-1 to TRBJ2-6, with D perhaps matching TRBD1 (5 bases). The CDR3 spans 18 residues. The V end lost 3 bases, the J end lost 4 bases, and 22 bases lay between the germline ends. Germline V gene data show CDR1 as SQVTM and CDR2 as ANQGSEA. The CDR3 DNA reads TGCAGCGTTGAGGCGGCAGGGCGCGCAGAGGCGGGGGCCAACGTCCTGACTTTC. It translates to CSVEAAGRAEAGANVLTF.

The chain recombines TRBV3-1 with TRBJ2-7; a weak D match, TRBD2 (5 bases). CDR1 is LGHDT, CDR2 YNNKEL, per germline (reference sequence). This CDR3 spans 16 amino acids. V shed 2 bases and J shed 1 base, with 15 bases lying between them. The CDR3 sequence is CASSQNPLVVSYEQYF. The CDR3 nucleotides are TGTGCCAGCAGCCAAAACCCACTAGTGGTTTCCTACGAGCAGTACTTC.